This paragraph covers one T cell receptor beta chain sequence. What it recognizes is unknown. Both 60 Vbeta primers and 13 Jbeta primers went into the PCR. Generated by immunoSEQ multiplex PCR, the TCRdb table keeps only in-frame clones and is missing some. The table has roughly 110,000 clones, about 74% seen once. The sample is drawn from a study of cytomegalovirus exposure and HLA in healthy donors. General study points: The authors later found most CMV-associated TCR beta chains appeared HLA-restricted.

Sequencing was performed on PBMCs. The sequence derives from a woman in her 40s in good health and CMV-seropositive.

The chain's CDR3 is CASSPALAGVNEQFF. The CDR3 bases are TGTGCCAGCAGTCCCGCACTAGCGGGGGTCAATGAGCAGTTCTTC. This chain uses TRBV27 with TRBJ2-1, with 11 bases identical to TRBD2. The CDR3 consists of 15 residues. Trimming cost V 5 bases and J 6 bases; bases outside gene matches: 6. Per the germline V gene, CDR1 is MNHEY and CDR2 is SMNVEV (reference sequence).